This entry lists 20 T cell receptor beta chains sequenced from one sample in a study of cytomegalovirus exposure and HLA in healthy donors. Primers: 60 Vbeta forward and 13 Jbeta reverse. The table came from immunoSEQ multiplex PCR; TCRdb's copy has only in-frame clones and leaves some out. The table gives some 150,000 clones; the top ten clones make up roughly 2% of it. The specimen sequenced was PBMCs. The receptors originated from a woman under 30 in good health and CMV-seronegative.

The V and J genes are TRBV19 and TRBJ2-3; 7 bases agree with TRBD1. CDR3 length: 15 amino acids. Trimming at V came to 1 base and at J to 2 bases, leaving 3 bases not matched to a gene. Per germline, CDR1 LNHDA and CDR2 SQIVND (reference sequence). The CDR3 DNA follows: TGTGCCAGTAGTATAGGGGACAGTAACACAGATACGCAGTATTTT. The encoded protein is CASSIGDSNTDTQYF.

The chain is built from TRBV11-3 and TRBJ2-1; D unresolved. The CDR3 consists of 13 residues. Germline V gene data show CDR1 as SGHNT and CDR2 as YENEEA. Trimming cost V 0 bases and J 5 bases, with 5 bases left between them. The CDR3: CASSLDADNEQFF. CDR3 nucleotides: TGTGCCAGCAGCTTAGATGCGGACAATGAGCAGTTCTTC.

The chain uses TRBV5-5 and TRBJ2-3; 8 nucleotides match TRBD1. The CDR3 spans 15 residues. Germline-derived CDR1 and CDR2 are SGHKS and YYEKEE (reference sequence). V dropped 4 bases and J dropped 0; count of bases not matched to a gene: 4. DNA for the CDR3: TGTGCCAGCAGCCCCGGGACAGGTAGCACAGATACGCAGTATTTT. Protein: CASSPGTGSTDTQYF.

The CDR3 region is CASSMPGHPNTEAFF. The CDR3 DNA follows: TGTGCCAGTAGTATGCCGGGACACCCTAACACTGAAGCTTTCTTT. The genes are TRBV19 and TRBJ1-1; D is possibly TRBD1 (6 bases). This CDR3 spans 15 amino acids. The germline V and J ends were trimmed by 3 bases and 2 bases, with 13 bases remaining between them. The V gene's germline CDR1 is LNHDA and CDR2 SQIVND (reference sequence).

The chain links TRBV7-2 to TRBJ1-1; D gene uncertain. Per germline, CDR1 SGHTA and CDR2 FQGNSA. V was trimmed by 4 bases and J by 0 bases, leaving 6 bases between them. The CDR3 contains 13 residues. CDR3 nucleotide sequence: TGTGCCAGCAGCTACACAGTGAACACTGAAGCTTTCTTT. Its translation: CASSYTVNTEAFF. The full variable domain, its missing parts supplied by reference TRBV7-2 and TRBJ1-1, is GAGVSQSPSNKVTEKGKDVELRCDPISGHTALYWYRQSLGQGLEFLIYFQGNSAPDKSGLPSDRFSAERTGGSVSTLTIQRTQQEDSAVYLCASSYTVNTEAFFGQGTRLTVV.

The chain links TRBV5-4 to TRBJ2-3, with TRBD2 identical over 13 bases. V lost 6 bases and J lost 2; bases outside the gene matches: 6. This CDR3 has 16 residues. Germline CDR1 reads SGHNT; CDR2 reads YYREEE (reference sequence). CDR3 sequence reads: CASTLLAGGPTDTQYF. The CDR3 nucleotides read TGTGCCAGCACATTACTAGCGGGAGGGCCCACAGATACGCAGTATTTT. The whole variable domain, remainder taken from reference TRBV5-4 and TRBJ2-3, is ETGVTQSPTHLIKTRGQQVTLRCSSQSGHNTVSWYQQALGQGPQFIFQYYREEENGRGNFPPRFSGLQFPNYSSELNVNALELDDSALYLCASTLLAGGPTDTQYFGPGTRLTVL.

As DNA, the CDR3 is TGTGCCAGTAGTCCAGGACAGGTTATCACTGAAGCTTTCTTT. Its protein product is CASSPGQVITEAFF. The chain has TRBV19 and TRBJ1-1; 7 nucleotides agree with TRBD1. The length of the CDR3 is 14 residues. With V trimmed by 5 bases and J by 4 bases, 7 bases remained unmatched. CDR1 is LNHDA, CDR2 SQIVND, per germline (reference sequence).

The V and J genes are TRBV4-1 and TRBJ1-2; D is undetermined. V lost 5 bases, J lost 3 bases, and 10 bases lay in between. The CDR3 totals 13 residues. Germline-derived CDR1 and CDR2 are MGHRA and YSYEKL. CDR3: CASSLDGDYGYTF. The CDR3 nucleotides read TGCGCCAGCAGCTTGGACGGGGACTATGGCTACACCTTC.

The chain couples TRBV6-5 to TRBJ2-7, with TRBD2 matching 7 bases. The V segment lost 1 base and the J segment 0 bases; nucleotides outside the gene matches: 6. The CDR3 is made up of 16 amino acids. Per the germline V gene, CDR1 is MNHEY and CDR2 is SVGAGI. CDR3: CASSYLGSSGSYEQYF. The CDR3 DNA follows: TGTGCCAGCAGTTACTTGGGGTCTAGCGGCTCCTACGAGCAGTACTTC.

In nucleotides, the CDR3 is TGTGCCAGCAGCCTACAGGGGACACTGAACACTGAAGCTTTCTTT. Translating gives CASSLQGTLNTEAFF. This sequence joins TRBV14 and TRBJ1-1, with 7 bases fitting TRBD1. CDR1 and CDR2 (germline): SGHDN, FVKESK. CDR3 length: 15 residues. J was trimmed by 0 bases and V by 4 bases; bases with no gene match: 5.

The gene calls are TRBV11-2 and TRBJ2-7, with D hard to call. Germline V gives CDR1 SGHAT, CDR2 FQNNGV. V lost 3 bases and J 1 base, leaving 7 bases between the germline ends. The CDR3 consists of 13 residues. CDR3 nucleotides: TGTGCCAGCAGCTTTTCGGGTTCCTACGAGCAGTACTTC. Protein: CASSFSGSYEQYF.

This chain joins TRBV13 and TRBJ1-1; D is unclear. Germline V gene lookup returns CDR1 PRHDT and CDR2 FYEKMQ (reference sequence). Trimming removed 1 base at V and 1 base at J, with 7 bases between. The CDR3 is 14 residues long. The CDR3 spells CASSLAGGNTEAFF. For the CDR3, the DNA is TGTGCCAGCAGCTTAGCTGGAGGGAACACTGAAGCTTTCTTT.

The genes are TRBV15 and TRBJ1-5, with D perhaps TRBD1 (5 bases). Germline loops: CDR1 LNHNV, CDR2 YYDKDF (reference sequence). Trimming pared 1 base from V and 9 bases from J, leaving 13 bases between. The CDR3 extends over 14 amino acids. The CDR3 region has the DNA TGTGCCACCAGCAGAGTTCCAGGGTCTTCGCCCCAGCATTTT. Amino acids: CATSRVPGSSPQHF. Using reference TRBV15 and TRBJ1-5 for the parts outside the CDR3, the full variable domain is DAMVIQNPRYQVTQFGKPVTLSCSQTLNHNVMYWYQQKSSQAPKLLFHYYDKDFNNEADTPDNFQSRRPNTSFCFLDIRSPGLGDTAMYLCATSRVPGSSPQHFGDGTRLSIL.

The chain recombines TRBV6-5 with TRBJ2-1, with TRBD2 matching over 7 bases. Germline CDR1 and CDR2: MNHEY and SVGAGI. Unmatched junction bases numbered 8, after V lost 6 bases and J lost 6 bases. The CDR3 contains 14 residues. This CDR3 reads CASRPGLSSNEQFF. Here the CDR3 DNA reads TGTGCCAGCAGGCCGGGACTATCGAGCAATGAGCAGTTCTTC.

The chain uses TRBV18 and TRBJ1-2; maybe TRBD1 (5 bases). Germline CDR1 reads KGHSH; CDR2 reads LQKENI. The CDR3 has 16 residues. The V end was cut by 1 base, the J end by 8 bases, with 20 bases between. CDR3 region: CASSPLVGRARAGYTF. The DNA for the CDR3 is TGTGCCAGCTCACCACTAGTAGGCAGGGCCCGAGCCGGCTACACCTTC.

The chain has TRBV18 and TRBJ1-2, with 7 bases fitting TRBD1. The CDR3 loop spans 16 amino acids. The V gene's germline CDR1 is KGHSH and CDR2 LQKENI. V dropped 2 bases and J dropped 4; count of bases not matched to a gene: 10. The CDR3 DNA reads as TGTGCCAGCTCACCAAAGACAGGGAGGTATCCCTATGGCTACACCTTC. This codes for CASSPKTGRYPYGYTF. The full variable domain, in which reference TRBV18 and TRBJ1-2 provide the parts outside the CDR3, is NAGVMQNPRHLVRRRGQEARLRCSPMKGHSHVYWYRQLPEEGLKFMVYLQKENIIDESGMPKERFSAEFPKEGPSILRIQQVVRGDSAAYFCASSPKTGRYPYGYTFGSGTRLTVV.

This chain uses TRBV5-6 with TRBJ1-1; a possible D gene is TRBD1 (6 bases). This CDR3 comprises 15 residues. From germline, CDR1 is SGHDT and CDR2 YYEEEE. Trimming cost V 4 bases and J 5 bases, with 18 bases left between them. Here the CDR3 reads CASSPRGRGWTEAFF. The CDR3 DNA reads TGTGCCAGCAGCCCCCGTGGCAGGGGATGGACTGAAGCTTTCTTT.

This chain uses TRBV29-1 with TRBJ2-3; no firm D call. This CDR3 spans 14 amino acids. V shed 6 bases and J shed 1 base, with 14 bases lying between them. Germline V gives CDR1 SQVTM, CDR2 ANQGSEA. Here the CDR3 DNA reads TGCAGCGTGACCCGCGGAGTAGGCACAGATACGCAGTATTTT. Its translation is CSVTRGVGTDTQYF.

This rearrangement joins TRBV5-4 to TRBJ2-7, with 14 bases lining up with TRBD2. The trim removed 6 bases at V and 5 bases at J, leaving 4 bases unmatched. The CDR3 has 14 amino acids. Germline CDR1 reads SGHNT; CDR2 reads YYREEE (reference sequence). The CDR3 DNA is TGTGCCAGCAATCGGGGACTAGCGGGAGACGAGCAGTACTTC. Protein sequence: CASNRGLAGDEQYF.

The rearrangement uses TRBV4-2 and TRBJ1-6; 11 bases agree with TRBD1. There are 14 residues in the CDR3. Germline CDR1 LGHNA, CDR2 YNFKEQ. V shed 4 bases, J shed 10 bases, and the junction held 3 bases outside the gene matches. DNA of the CDR3: TGTGCCAGCAGCCTCGGGACAGGGGGGTCACCCCTCCACTTT. Translation: CASSLGTGGSPLHF.